Following are 13 T cell receptor beta chains from one sample sequenced in a study of shared clonotypes between healthy human individuals. Profiled with immunoSEQ multiplex PCR; TCRdb holds only in-frame clones, not every one. This sample carries about 1.5 million clones, 98% of them seen once, and the ten largest clones take 0.4% to 0.45%. Sequences were obtained from naive CD4+ T cells sorted from blood. The subset: CD45RA+ positively selected. These receptors originate from a man aged 30 to 45 in good health.

The chain links TRBV7-9 to TRBJ1-2; 7 bases fit TRBD1. J was trimmed by 0 bases and V by 1 base; bases with no gene match: 5. CDR3 length equals 16 residues. The germline V gene encodes CDR1 SEHNR and CDR2 FQNEAQ (reference sequence). The CDR3, as DNA: TGTGCCAGCAGCTTAGAAGGGGACAGAGCTAACTATGGCTACACCTTC. Encoded protein: CASSLEGDRANYGYTF. The full variable domain, rest sourced from reference TRBV7-9 and TRBJ1-2, is DTGVSQNPRHKITKRGQNVTFRCDPISEHNRLYWYRQTLGQGPEFLTYFQNEAQLEKSRLLSDRFSAERPKGSFSTLEIQRTEQGDSAMYLCASSLEGDRANYGYTFGSGTRLTVV.

Comments on this clone: Within the sample, other DNA sequences also encode this same CDR3. The chain joins TRBV2 to TRBJ2-7; D perhaps matches TRBD2 (6 bases). V was trimmed by 5 bases and J by 0 bases, leaving 8 bases between them. CDR3 size: 13 residues. CDR1 is SNHLY and CDR2 is FYNNEI in the germline V gene. CDR3 coding DNA: TGTGCCAGCAGTCGGGACTTCTCCTACGAGCAGTACTTC. This codes for CASSRDFSYEQYF.

V usage is TRBV9 and J usage is TRBJ2-5; a possible D gene is TRBD2 (6 bases). The CDR3 runs 16 residues. With 3 bases removed from V and 7 bases from J, the gap between germline ends came to 22 bases. Germline V gene data show CDR1 as SGDLS and CDR2 as YYNGEE. This CDR3 is CASSAFPGRDGLTQYF. The CDR3 DNA is TGTGCCAGCAGCGCCTTCCCGGGGCGGGATGGGCTGACCCAGTACTTC.

Concerning this clone itself: Other nucleotide sequences from this sample produce the same CDR3. V usage is TRBV28 and J usage is TRBJ1-1; D gene ambiguous. Germline CDR1 and CDR2: MDHEN and SYDVKM. The CDR3 loop spans 14 amino acids. V lost 5 bases and J 0 bases, leaving 10 bases between the germline ends. The CDR3 nucleotides read TGTGCCAGCAGTCCCCGGACGGTGAACACTGAAGCTTTCTTT. Translating it yields CASSPRTVNTEAFF.

This rearrangement joins TRBV18 to TRBJ1-2, with a possible D match to TRBD1 (5 bases). Germline loops: CDR1 KGHSH, CDR2 LQKENI. With 0 bases removed from V and 3 bases from J, the gap between germline ends came to 17 bases. The CDR3 has 17 residues. CDR3 in amino acids: CASSPPVQQASHYGYTF. CDR3 nucleotide sequence: TGTGCCAGCTCACCACCGGTCCAACAGGCCAGTCACTATGGCTACACCTTC.

V gene TRBV7-2 combines with J gene TRBJ2-1; 8 positions match TRBD1. Unmatched junction bases numbered 5, after V lost 1 base and J lost 6 bases. The CDR3 totals 15 residues. Germline V gene sequence: CDR1 SGHTA, CDR2 FQGNSA. CDR3: CASSLEGQVPNEQFF. The CDR3 coding sequence is TGTGCCAGCAGCTTAGAGGGACAGGTGCCCAATGAGCAGTTCTTC.

The chain employs TRBV9 and TRBJ2-7, with 8 bases fitting TRBD2. V was pared by 0 bases and J by 8 bases, with 16 bases of the junction left unmatched. Germline V gives CDR1 SGDLS, CDR2 YYNGEE. The CDR3 spans 17 residues. The CDR3 DNA reads TGTGCCAGCAGCGTAGAACCCTCCCGGGGGGGAGCGGGACAGCAGTACTTC. Translated: CASSVEPSRGGAGQQYF.

The chain carries TRBV27 and TRBJ2-6; no firm D call. Trimming took 4 bases from V and 2 from J, leaving 9 bases between them. CDR1 is MNHEY and CDR2 is SMNVEV in the germline V gene (reference sequence). This CDR3 region has 15 residues. CDR3 DNA sequence: TGTGCCAGCAGTTCCTCCTGGGCTGGGGCCAACGTCCTGACTTTC. It is translated as CASSSSWAGANVLTF.

V is TRBV6-1 and J is TRBJ1-1; 8 nucleotides align to TRBD1. The CDR3 loop spans 15 amino acids. CDR1 is MNHNS and CDR2 is SASEGT in the germline V gene. V shed 0 bases and J 5 bases; nucleotides not matched to a gene: 5. CDR3 nucleotide sequence: TGTGCCAGCAGTGAAGCGGACAGGGCGGGGACTGAAGCTTTCTTT. Its translation: CASSEADRAGTEAFF.

For the CDR3, the DNA is TGTGCCAGCATAGGAAAGCCGAACACTGAAGCTTTCTTT. Translated, it gives CASIGKPNTEAFF. The V call is TRBV6-5, the J call TRBJ1-1; no definite D call. V was pared by 7 bases and J by 1 base, with 10 bases between. This CDR3 contains 13 residues. Germline CDR1 is MNHEY and CDR2 is SVGAGI.

This clone was detected once. The chain has TRBV7-6 and TRBJ1-4; weak D call: TRBD1 (5 bases). Per germline, CDR1 SGHVS and CDR2 FNYEAQ. Trimming cost V 2 bases and J 8 bases, with 18 bases left between them. The CDR3 is made up of 16 amino acids. CDR3 amino acids: CASSLFSGPAGEKLFF. CDR3 nucleotides: TGTGCCAGCAGCTTATTTTCGGGACCCGCGGGGGAAAAACTGTTTTTT.

The gene calls are TRBV14 and TRBJ2-7, with 8 bases identical to TRBD1. CDR3 size: 16 residues. Germline CDR1 and CDR2: SGHDN and FVKESK. Trimming at V came to 0 bases and at J to 3 bases, leaving 7 bases not matched to a gene. CDR3 coding DNA: TGTGCCAGCAGCCAAGATAGGCGGACAGGGCTCTACGAGCAGTACTTC. Translation: CASSQDRRTGLYEQYF.

This rearrangement joins TRBV5-1 to TRBJ2-7, with 8 bases fitting TRBD1. Germline V gene lookup returns CDR1 SGHRS and CDR2 YFSETQ. This CDR3 contains 17 residues. The junction had 11 bases not matched to a gene; V was cut back by 1 base and J by 2 bases. CDR3 sequence reads: CASSLRQGLLEPYEQYF. The CDR3, as DNA: TGCGCCAGCAGCTTGAGACAGGGGCTCCTCGAACCCTACGAGCAGTACTTC. Variable domain in full (rest from reference TRBV5-1 and TRBJ2-7): KAGVTQTPRYLIKTRGQQVTLSCSPISGHRSVSWYQQTPGQGLQFLFEYFSETQRNKGNFPGRFSGRQFSNSRSEMNVSTLELGDSALYLCASSLRQGLLEPYEQYFGPGTRLTVT.